The 3 T cell receptor beta chains reported below all come from one sample, sequenced in a study of stem cell transplantation in POMP-related autoinflammatory disease. Some clones are missing from TCRdb's copy, which holds only in-frame ones; the method was immunoSEQ multiplex PCR. The sample holds some 10,000 clones, about 85% seen once. The sample was CD4+ T cells from PBMCs, taken after stem cell transplantation. The receptors shown here come from a human patient with POMP-related autoinflammation and immune dysregulation (PRAID). Some T cells may possibly be graft donor cells.

V gene TRBV7-6 combines with J gene TRBJ2-5; D remains ambiguous. Between the trimmed V and J ends, which lost 6 bases and 5 bases, there was a span of 7 bases. The CDR3 has 11 amino acids. Germline lookup yields CDR1 SGHVS and CDR2 FNYEAQ. The CDR3 reads CASRKEETQYF. CDR3 nucleotides: TGTGCCAGCAGAAAGGAGGAGACCCAGTACTTC.

The chain links TRBV7-2 to TRBJ2-1; 9 bases map to TRBD2. V was pared by 6 bases and J by 16 bases, with 13 bases of the junction left unmatched. CDR3 length equals 13 residues. Germline lookup yields CDR1 SGHTA and CDR2 FQGNSA. CDR3: CASSVIAGEGLFF. The CDR3 DNA is TGTGCCAGCAGTGTCATAGCGGGAGAGGGCCTTTTCTTC.

The V gene is TRBV29-1, the J gene TRBJ2-2, with D perhaps matching TRBD2 (5 bases). Trimming cost V 4 bases and J 3 bases, with 9 bases left between them. CDR1 SQVTM and CDR2 ANQGSEA come from the germline V gene. The CDR3 is 13 amino acids. CDR3 DNA: TGCAGCGTTGGAGGGCCCGACACCGGGGAGCTGTTTTTT. Its translation: CSVGGPDTGELFF.